This TCR beta chain was identified in a study of tumor-infiltrating lymphocytes in primary liver carcinoma. Co-extraction yielded RNA and DNA from about 20-30 mg of unsorted bulk tissue. The table lists this clonotype with a few counts. Sequence at one end of the junction differs from germline and may be a read error. CDR1 is SGHAT and CDR2 is FQNNGV in the germline V gene. This CDR3 is built from 16 residues. Making TCR beta cDNA involved approximately 0.5 ug total RNA and a constant-region primer. TCR beta libraries came from three nested multiplex PCR rounds using slightly modified ARM-PCR. Forward primers for TRBV1-TRBV30 and a C-beta reverse primer served the first two PCR rounds, at about 9 cycles each. TCRdb redid the calling of the multiplex PCR reads with MiXCR, one entry per CDR3 protein. The sample shows 85,000 to 100,000 distinct CDR3 sequences, just under 70% of them seen only once.

V usage is TRBV11-2 and J usage is TRBJ2-1; 7 bases are a match to TRBD2. The receptor was isolated from a man aged 40-49 years with primary liver carcinoma and hepatitis B virus infection. The sequenced material came from tumor-adjacent normal liver tissue. CDR3 amino acids: CASSLNIGLVMGEQFF. DNA of the CDR3: TGTGCCAGTAGCTTGAATATCGGACTAGTCATGGGTGAGCAGTTCTTC.